Listed below are T cell receptor beta chains from one sample, sequenced in a study of CD8+CD57+ T cells in acquired aplastic anemia. TCRdb re-called the reads through MiXCR, storing one row per CDR3 protein. The sample gives over 150,000 distinct CDR3 sequences, roughly half of which show up once; roughly 15% is in the top ten. Material for sequencing was sorted CD4+, CD8+, or CD8+CD57+ T cells (not recorded which) from PBMCs. The receptors here all came from a human donor in good health, serving as a control. Each CDR3 is given with its conserved first and last residue. A D gene is named only where the DNA matches it firmly. Size is stated for part of the rows, as once, few or many counts, or as a class when the clone is expanded.

j_call,v_call,clone_size,d_call,cdr3_length,cdr3_nt,cdr3_aa
TRBJ1-2,TRBV6-5,.,.,16,TGTGCCAGCAGTGGGGCCGCGGGACGCCTTAAAGGGGGCTACACCTTC,CASSGAAGRLKGGYTF
TRBJ1-5,TRBV15,.,TRBD1,15,TGTGCCACCAGCAGAACTACAGGGGTGGGTCAGCCCCAGCATTTT,CATSRTTGVGQPQHF
TRBJ1-1,TRBV11-2,many,.,14,TGTGCCAGCAGCGTAACGACAGGAAACACTGAAGCTTTCTTT,CASSVTTGNTEAFF
TRBJ1-2,TRBV10-3,.,.,12,TGTGCCATCAGTGAGGGGGGGCTCGGCTACACCTTC,CAISEGGLGYTF
TRBJ2-3,TRBV5-8,many,TRBD1,16,TGTGCCAGCAGAAGTAAGTGGACAGGCACATCCGATACGCAGTATTTT,CASRSKWTGTSDTQYF
TRBJ2-7,TRBV4-2,.,TRBD1,17,TGTGCCAGCAGCCAAGAGACGTTGGGACAGGGGGCCTACGAGCAGTACTTC,CASSQETLGQGAYEQYF
TRBJ1-5,TRBV10-3,.,.,15,TGTGCCAGCCCAGGGGCCGGACCTAGCAATCAGCCCCAGCATTTT,CASPGAGPSNQPQHF
TRBJ2-7,TRBV19,.,.,13,TGTGCCAGTAGTACAGGGGACTGGGGCGAGCAGTACTTC,CASSTGDWGEQYF
TRBJ2-7,TRBV7-6,few,.,12,TGTGCCAGCAGCTTAGACCGTGACGAGCAGTACTTC,CASSLDRDEQYF
TRBJ2-5,TRBV7-9,.,TRBD1,14,TGTGCCAGCATTCCGACAGGGGGCCAAGAGACCCAGTACTTC,CASIPTGGQETQYF
TRBJ1-2,TRBV20-1,many,.,13,TGCAGTGCTAGAGATCGGGGGCTCTATGGCTACACCTTC,CSARDRGLYGYTF
TRBJ2-1,TRBV25-1,.,.,16,TGTGCCAGCAGTGCTAACTCGGCGGGGCGGGGCAATGAGCAGTTCTTC,CASSANSAGRGNEQFF
TRBJ1-6,TRBV27,many,.,16,TGTGCCAGCAGTTTATTAATGGGCTCCTATAATTCACCCCTCCACTTT,CASSLLMGSYNSPLHF
TRBJ1-2,TRBV7-8,.,.,14,TGTGCCAGCAGCTTAAACGGGGGGAACTATGGCTACACCTTC,CASSLNGGNYGYTF
TRBJ1-2,TRBV6-6,many,.,13,TGTGCCAGCAGTTTAACGACAGACTATGGCTACACCTTC,CASSLTTDYGYTF
TRBJ1-2,TRBV5-5,.,TRBD1,15,TGTGCCAGCAGCGCGAGGGGGCAGGGTCCCTATGGCTACACCTTC,CASSARGQGPYGYTF
TRBJ2-7,TRBV4-3,.,.,14,TGCGCCAGCAGCCAAGAACAGGGAGGAAACGAGCAGTACTTC,CASSQEQGGNEQYF
TRBJ2-7,TRBV12-3/TRBV12-4,many,TRBD2,16,TGTGCCAGCAGGATAATGCGGGGGTCGACCTCCTACGAGCAGTACTTC,CASRIMRGSTSYEQYF
TRBJ1-1,TRBV19,.,TRBD1,16,TGTGCCAGTAGTATAAGGGACAGGGCTGTGAGCACTGAAGCTTTCTTT,CASSIRDRAVSTEAFF
TRBJ2-1,TRBV10-3,few,.,14,TGTGCCATCAGTTCGGTATTACCTTACAATGAGCAGTTCTTC,CAISSVLPYNEQFF
TRBJ2-7,TRBV7-9,.,.,13,TGTGCCAGCAGCGGTGGCAACTCCTACGAGCAGTACTTC,CASSGGNSYEQYF
TRBJ2-3,TRBV27,.,TRBD1,16,TGTGCCAGCAGTTTCCTCGGGACAGCTAGCACAGATACGCAGTATTTT,CASSFLGTASTDTQYF
TRBJ2-5,TRBV2,once,.,13,TGTGCCAGCATTAACACCATCCAAGAGACCCAGTACTTC,CASINTIQETQYF
TRBJ2-5,TRBV2,few,.,15,TGTGCCAGCAGTGTCGCGGGACACAAAGAAGAGACCCAGTACTTC,CASSVAGHKEETQYF
TRBJ1-4,TRBV19,few,.,15,TGTGCCAGTAGCGTCTACCGGGACGCGAACGAAAAACTGTTTTTT,CASSVYRDANEKLFF
TRBJ1-4,TRBV7-8,.,.,16,TGTGCCAGCAGCCCACGGACAGAACTAAGAGGTGAAAAACTGTTTTTT,CASSPRTELRGEKLFF
TRBJ2-4,TRBV28,.,.,14,TGTGCCAGCAGTGGCGGGGCCATCAAAAACATTCAGTACTTC,CASSGGAIKNIQYF
TRBJ1-5,TRBV9,.,.,14,TGTGCCAGCAGCGTAGGGGCAGAAAGACAGCCCCAGCATTTT,CASSVGAERQPQHF
TRBJ1-4,TRBV20-1,.,.,16,TGCAGTGCTTCTCGGGGGCAGGTCCTCCCGAATGAAAAACTGTTTTTT,CSASRGQVLPNEKLFF
TRBJ1-2,TRBV5-1,many,.,13,TGCGCCAGCAGCTCGACAGGAGGGTATGGCTACACCTTC,CASSSTGGYGYTF
TRBJ1-2,TRBV10-2,.,TRBD1,13,TGCGCCAGCAACGCCGGGACAGGGGACCGATACACCTTC,CASNAGTGDRYTF
TRBJ1-6,TRBV28,many,.,15,TGTGCCACCAGGCCGGAGCAGGTTGTTAATTCACCCCTCCACTTT,CATRPEQVVNSPLHF
TRBJ1-3,TRBV9,once,.,13,TGTGCCAGCAGCTCCTCATTGGGAAACACCATATATTTT,CASSSSLGNTIYF
TRBJ2-3,TRBV12-3/TRBV12-4,.,.,14,TGTGCCAGCAGTTTTCAAGGTACGGCAGATACGCAGTATTTT,CASSFQGTADTQYF
TRBJ2-5,TRBV24-1,few,.,14,TGTGCCACCAGTGATAGCACTGGGCAAGAGACCCAGTACTTC,CATSDSTGQETQYF
TRBJ1-2,TRBV19,.,TRBD1,13,TGTGCCAGTAGTATCGACAGGGCGGTCGGCTACACCTTC,CASSIDRAVGYTF
TRBJ1-4,TRBV19,many,.,14,TGTGCCAGTAGTGGGGGGAATTCTAATGAAAAACTGTTTTTT,CASSGGNSNEKLFF
TRBJ2-3,TRBV7-3,.,.,13,TGTGCCAGCAGCTTAGATGTCACAGATACGCAGTATTTT,CASSLDVTDTQYF
TRBJ2-3,TRBV25-1,.,TRBD2,15,TGTGCCAGCAGTGAACTAGCGGGGGGTCCAGATACGCAGTATTTT,CASSELAGGPDTQYF
TRBJ2-7,TRBV20-1,many,.,14,TGCAGTGCTCCCGGTATGGGGGGGGCGAACGAGCAGTACTTC,CSAPGMGGANEQYF
TRBJ1-6,TRBV12-3/TRBV12-4,.,TRBD1,15,TGTGCCAGCAGTCCGACGCCAGGGGGCAATTCACCCCTCCACTTT,CASSPTPGGNSPLHF
TRBJ2-7,TRBV2,.,TRBD1,15,TGTGCCAGCAGTGAAGGGACAGGGAATCCCTACGAGCAGTACTTC,CASSEGTGNPYEQYF
TRBJ1-2,TRBV19,.,TRBD1,14,TGTGCCAGTAAGGCTGGACAGGGACCATATGGCTACACCTTC,CASKAGQGPYGYTF
TRBJ1-2,TRBV29-1,.,.,16,TGCAGCGTTGAAGGCGGGGGGGGGCCCCTAGGCTATGGCTACACCTTC,CSVEGGGGPLGYGYTF
TRBJ2-5,TRBV5-1,many,TRBD2,16,TGCGCCAGCAGCTTGTACCTAGCGGGGGCGTTAGAGACCCAGTACTTC,CASSLYLAGALETQYF
TRBJ1-2,TRBV7-2,.,.,14,TGTGCCAGCAGCTTAGGTGTCAGCAACTATGGCTACACCTTC,CASSLGVSNYGYTF